This T cell receptor (beta chain) is drawn from a study of blood T cell repertoires in COVID-19. Enrolled through a virtual design, the participants were between 18 and 89 years of age and came from about two dozen US areas. CDR1 and CDR2 from the germline V gene are SGHDN and FVKESK. V lost 5 bases and J lost 9, with 20 bases in between. The CDR3 has 16 amino acids. This clone occurred once. As handled by the study authors: Reference gene primer amplification gave estimated nucleated cell counts. Data came from immunoSEQ multiplex PCR; TCRdb stores just in-frame clones and leaves some out. V and J calls plus clone size are reproduced from that table; the DNA served to infer D and trimming. Of under 250,000 clones listed, approximately 80% are singletons.

The chain uses TRBV14 and TRBJ2-6; TRBD1 might be the D (6 bases). The TCR comes from a man aged 25-45 years with acute COVID-19. The sequencing sample was made of PBMCs or T cells enriched from blood (not recorded which). DNA for the CDR3: TGTGCCAGCAGCTACCTAGGAAGGGGGTTACTCAACGTCCTGACTTTC. It is translated as CASSYLGRGLLNVLTF.